The sequence of this T cell receptor (beta chain) was determined in a study of post-analysis software for immune sequencing data. Findings and limits, study-wide: A few TRBV segments occurring more often in patients than controls included TRBV5-6, TRBV5-1 and TRBV20-1.

The library was made from cDNA and included unique molecular identifiers. TCRdb passed the PCR reads through MiXCR, listing each CDR3 protein once. The sample contains a few hundred thousand distinct CDR3 sequences, roughly 45% of which appear only once. Concerning this clonotype: Its antigen is still unknown.

Trimming removed 0 bases from V and 3 bases from J, with 10 bases in between. There are 14 residues in the CDR3. From germline, CDR1 is SGHDT and CDR2 YYEEEE. J is TRBJ2-7 and V is TRBV5-6; the D gene is possibly TRBD1 (6 bases). This TCR came from a girl aged 10-17 years with multiple sclerosis. Sample: blood. The CDR3 DNA reads as TGTGCCAGCAGCTTGGAGGGGGTACGCTACGAGCAGTACTTC. Encoded protein: CASSLEGVRYEQYF.